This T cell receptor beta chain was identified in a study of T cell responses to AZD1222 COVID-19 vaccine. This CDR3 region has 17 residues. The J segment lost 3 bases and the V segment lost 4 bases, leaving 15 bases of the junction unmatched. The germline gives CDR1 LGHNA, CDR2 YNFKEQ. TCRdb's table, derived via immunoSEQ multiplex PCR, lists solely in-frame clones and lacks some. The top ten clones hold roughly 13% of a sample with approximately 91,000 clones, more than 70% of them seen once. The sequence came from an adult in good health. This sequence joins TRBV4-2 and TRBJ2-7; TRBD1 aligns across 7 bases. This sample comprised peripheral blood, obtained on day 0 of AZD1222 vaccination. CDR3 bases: TGTGCCAGCAGCCTGAGCCTAGGGGTACAGGGGTACTACGAGCAGTACTTC. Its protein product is CASSLSLGVQGYYEQYF.